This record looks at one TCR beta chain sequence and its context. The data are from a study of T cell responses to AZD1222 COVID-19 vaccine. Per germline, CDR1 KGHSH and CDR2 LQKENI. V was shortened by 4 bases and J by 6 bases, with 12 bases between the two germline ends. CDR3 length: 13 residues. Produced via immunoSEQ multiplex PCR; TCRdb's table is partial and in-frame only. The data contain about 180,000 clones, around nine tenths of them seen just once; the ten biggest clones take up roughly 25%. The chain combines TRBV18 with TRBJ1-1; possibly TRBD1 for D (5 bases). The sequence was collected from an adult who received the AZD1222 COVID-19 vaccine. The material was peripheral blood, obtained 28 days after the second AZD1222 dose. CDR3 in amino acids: CASSRGTDSEAFF. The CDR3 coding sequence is TGTGCCAGCTCACGAGGGACGGACTCTGAAGCTTTCTTT.